This is a list of T cell receptor beta chains from one sample in a study of OX40 agonist ivuxolimab in advanced cancers. Clones were sequenced by immunoSEQ multiplex PCR, and TCRdb holds only the in-frame ones, with some missing. The data hold some 72,000 clones, with about 80% observed a single time. The sample was CD4+ or CD8+ T cells sorted from blood, taken in a trial of the OX40 agonist ivuxolimab. These receptors were obtained from an adult with an advanced solid tumor such as melanoma, head and neck, liver or kidney cancer. Both conserved end residues are part of each CDR3. The D gene is left open where the match is weak. Where a row states a size, it is once, few, many or the class of an expanded clone; other rows omit it.

v_gene	abundance	d_gene	j_gene	CDR3nt	CDR3aa
TRBV7-2	-	-	TRBJ2-7	TGTGCCAGCAGCTTGGCGAGGGGCCCCTTCTACGAGCAGTACTTC	CASSLARGPFYEQYF
TRBV6-6	-	TRBD2	TRBJ2-3	TGTGCCAGCAGTTACACCGGGGGGGGGACAGATACGCAGTATTTT	CASSYTGGGTDTQYF
TRBV7-9	-	-	TRBJ2-2	TGTGCCGGGTTACAGGGAGTAACCGGGGAGCTGTTTTTT	CAGLQGVTGELFF
TRBV7-2	-	-	TRBJ2-3	TGTGCCAGCAGCCCTTACTCAGATACGCAGTATTTT	CASSPYSDTQYF
TRBV5-1	-	-	TRBJ1-2	TGCGCCAGCACCCCGACGGGGGGGGGCTATGGCTACACCTTC	CASTPTGGGYGYTF
TRBV10-1	-	-	TRBJ2-3	TGCGCCACATCGACTAGACGAGAACTCACAGATACGCAGTATTTT	CATSTRRELTDTQYF
TRBV30	-	TRBD1	TRBJ1-3	TGTGCCTGGGGGGGACAGCCCGAGACCACCATATATTTT	CAWGGQPETTIYF
TRBV7-2	-	-	TRBJ2-3	TGTGCCAGCAGCTTAGGCTCCGGGGATACGCAGTATTTT	CASSLGSGDTQYF
TRBV7-8	-	TRBD1	TRBJ2-3	TGTGCCAGCAGCTCCGGACAGGGGAGCTTCTCAGATACGCAGTATTTT	CASSSGQGSFSDTQYF
TRBV11-3	-	-	TRBJ1-6	TGTGCCAGCAGCTTTCTTGGACAGTGTAGACGATATAATTCACCCCTCCACTTT	CASSFLGQCRRYNSPLHF
TRBV5-1	few	TRBD2	TRBJ2-1	TGCGCCAGCAGCCCGGCCGGGACTAGCGGGGGGTTCCAGTTCTTC	CASSPAGTSGGFQFF
TRBV11-2	few	TRBD1	TRBJ1-4	TGTGCCAGCAGCTCCCTGACAGGGAGAATTGAAAAACTGTTTTTT	CASSSLTGRIEKLFF
TRBV6-4	-	-	TRBJ2-7	TGTGCCAGCAGTGACCTTAGAAGTTTGAAGCAGTACTTC	CASSDLRSLKQYF
TRBV5-4	-	TRBD1	TRBJ2-5	TGTGCCAGCAGCTTTCCGGGACAGGGGATCAAGACCCAGTACTTC	CASSFPGQGIKTQYF
TRBV7-8	-	TRBD2	TRBJ2-7	TGTGCCAGCAGCACTCGGCGGGGGAGCAGGGCCTACGAGCAGTACTTC	CASSTRRGSRAYEQYF
TRBV6-5	-	-	TRBJ2-7	TGTGCCAGCAGCCGGAACAACTACGAGCAGTACTTC	CASSRNNYEQYF
TRBV4-1	once	-	TRBJ1-6	TGCGCCAGCAGCCAAGATGTACTGGGTGCCACAGTTGGTAATTCACCCCTCCACTTT	CASSQDVLGATVGNSPLHF
TRBV25-1	-	-	TRBJ2-1	TGTGCCAGCAGTGTGGGGGGCTCCTACAATGAGCAGTTCTTC	CASSVGGSYNEQFF
TRBV5-1	-	TRBD1	TRBJ2-1	TGCGCCAGCAGCCGCTCCGGGACAGGGTTCGAAAATGAGCAGTTCTTC	CASSRSGTGFENEQFF
TRBV5-8	-	-	TRBJ1-1	TGTGCCAGCAGCTTGGCCCGGCACGGTGAAGCTTTCTTT	CASSLARHGEAFF
TRBV28	-	-	TRBJ2-5	TGTGCCAGCAGTGTCGGAGGCGGAGGGCAGACCCAGTACTTC	CASSVGGGGQTQYF
TRBV6-5	-	-	TRBJ2-1	TGTGCCAGCAGTTCCCCTCGTCAGGGTAAGAATGAGCAGTTCTTC	CASSSPRQGKNEQFF
TRBV6-5	-	-	TRBJ2-7	TGTGCCAGCAGTTCCCCGGGACACTTATACGAGCAGTACTTC	CASSSPGHLYEQYF
TRBV5-8	once	TRBD2	TRBJ2-5	TGTGCCAGCAGCTTCGGCGGGGGGACCAATGGGGAGACCCAGTACTTC	CASSFGGGTNGETQYF
TRBV28	-	-	TRBJ2-3	TGTGCCAGCAGTTTGTCCCTTCTCCTAACTAGCACAGATACGCAGTATTTT	CASSLSLLLTSTDTQYF
TRBV6-6	-	-	TRBJ2-3	TGTGCCAGCATTGAGTCGGGGCCAGATACGCAGTATTTT	CASIESGPDTQYF
TRBV28	few	TRBD1	TRBJ1-1	TGTGCCAGCAGTTACCCGGGACAGGGTACTGAAGCTTTCTTT	CASSYPGQGTEAFF
TRBV28	-	TRBD1	TRBJ1-2	TGTGCCAGCGGAGGGGCGGGGACAGGGGGCACTTTCCATGGCTACACCTTC	CASGGAGTGGTFHGYTF
TRBV30	-	-	TRBJ1-6	TGTGCCTGGAGCGACATTTATAATTCACCCCTCCACTTT	CAWSDIYNSPLHF
TRBV30	-	-	TRBJ1-2	TGTGCCTGGCAATATGGGGACAACTATGGGGACTACACCTTC	CAWQYGDNYGDYTF
TRBV29-1	-	TRBD1	TRBJ2-4	TGCAGCGTTGCCCCCGGGACAGGGACCAAAAACATTCAGTACTTC	CSVAPGTGTKNIQYF
TRBV2	-	-	TRBJ2-3	TGTGCCAGCAGCAGGGACCTGAGCACAGATACGCAGTATTTT	CASSRDLSTDTQYF
TRBV18	few	-	TRBJ1-5	TGTGCCAGCTCACCACGGGACCTAGTGCCCCAGCATTTT	CASSPRDLVPQHF
TRBV4-1	few	TRBD1	TRBJ1-5	TGCGCCAGCAGCCAAGTATGGGACAGTAACAATCAGCCCCAGCATTTT	CASSQVWDSNNQPQHF
TRBV9	-	TRBD2	TRBJ2-5	TGTGCCAGCAGCGTAGGAAGCGGGGGGGTAGCTGAGACCCAGTACTTC	CASSVGSGGVAETQYF
TRBV2	-	-	TRBJ2-1	TGTGCCAGCAGTGGGACCAAGGCTGTAGATGAGCAGTTCTTC	CASSGTKAVDEQFF
TRBV18	-	-	TRBJ2-1	TGTGCCAGCTCGCCTCCGACAGGAGTGAATGAGCAGTTCTTC	CASSPPTGVNEQFF
TRBV30	-	TRBD2	TRBJ2-2	TGTGCCTGGAGTCGGACTAGCGGGGGGGTCCGTGGCACCGGGGAGCTGTTTTTT	CAWSRTSGGVRGTGELFF